The source of this T cell receptor (beta chain) is a study of T cells after yellow fever vaccination. In the study overall: Each low-cell-number fraction was prepared by means of SMART-Seq v4 Ultra Low Input.

5'RACE template switching produced TCR cDNA carrying a universal primer site and UMIs. One entry per CDR3 protein, called by TCRdb with MiXCR from the 5' RACE reads. The sample includes 350,000 to 450,000 distinct CDR3 sequences, approximately 18% of them seen just once. CDR1 is MNHNS and CDR2 is SASEGT in the germline V gene. The V gene lost 4 bases and the J gene lost 4 bases, with 10 bases spanning the gap. CDR3 size: 13 residues. This receptor was taken from a man in his late teens or twenties who received the YFV17D yellow fever vaccine. The starting material was PBMCs, obtained before the yellow fever booster vaccination. The V gene is TRBV6-1, the J gene TRBJ1-2, with D tentatively TRBD1 (5 bases). Here the CDR3 DNA reads TGTGCCAGCAGTGGCGACAGTAGCTATGGCTACACCTTC. Amino acid sequence: CASSGDSSYGYTF.